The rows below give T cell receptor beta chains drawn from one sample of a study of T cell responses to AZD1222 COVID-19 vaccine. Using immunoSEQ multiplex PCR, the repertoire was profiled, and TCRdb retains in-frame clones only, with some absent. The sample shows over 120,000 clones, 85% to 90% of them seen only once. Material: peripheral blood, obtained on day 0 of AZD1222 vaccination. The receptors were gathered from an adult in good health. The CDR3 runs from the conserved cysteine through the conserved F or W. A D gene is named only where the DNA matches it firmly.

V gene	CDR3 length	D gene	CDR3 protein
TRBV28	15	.	CASKRAGTLSYEQYF
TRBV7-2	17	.	CASSPFGQGGTNEKLFF
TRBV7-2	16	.	CASSLAPGQGNQPQHF
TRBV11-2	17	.	CASSLPEEVAEAYEQYF
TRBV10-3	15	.	CAISEYSGGNSPLHF
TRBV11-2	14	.	CASSRRWENYEQYF
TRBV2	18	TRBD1	CASSEEIQGSLYNSPLHF
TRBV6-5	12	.	CASTRGKNEQFF
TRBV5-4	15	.	CASSLVFATRTEAFF
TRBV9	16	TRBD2	CASSSRTSGVRNEQFF
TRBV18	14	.	CASSPSLGSGELFF
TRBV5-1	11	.	CASRADYGYTF
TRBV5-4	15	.	CASSSRTLGRYEQYF
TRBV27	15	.	CASRNIGLGGYGYTF
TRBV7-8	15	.	CASSLWDTTPGELFF
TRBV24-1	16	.	CATSDRSYVDLKTQYF
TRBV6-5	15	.	CASSYGGQFNSPLHF
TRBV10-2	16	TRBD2	CASTIKLAGIGHEQFF
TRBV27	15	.	CASSSLRTSPNEQFF
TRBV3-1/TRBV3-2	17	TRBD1	CASSQVGTGAWTGELFF
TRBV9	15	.	CASSPPGTFYNEQFF
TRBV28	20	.	CASSTPTGGIGSGRIDEQFF
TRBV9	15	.	CASSPGPQPTGELFF
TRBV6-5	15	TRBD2	CASSYSTGGISEQYF
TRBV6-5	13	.	CASSYSANTEAFF
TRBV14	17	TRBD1	CASSLRGGETGGHGYTF
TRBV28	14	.	CASSFSSGGKGYTF
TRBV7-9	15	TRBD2	CASSLGLARYNEQFF
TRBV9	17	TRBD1	CASSEGRGQGSYNEQFF
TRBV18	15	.	CASSMGGVRNQPQHF
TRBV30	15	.	CAWTEGTGGYQPQHF
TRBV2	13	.	CAARGDSYNEQFF
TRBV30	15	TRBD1	CAWSRARTGFSEAFF
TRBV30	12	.	CAWPRGGYGYTF
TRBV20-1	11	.	CSARFNTEAFF
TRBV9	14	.	CASGRGTGGNTIYF
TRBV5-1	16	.	CASSLGQTSYNSPLHF
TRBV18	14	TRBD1	CASSPDRAQAEAFF